This TCR beta chain was sequenced for a study of T-cell reconstitution after alpha-beta-depleted transplantation in children. CDR3 size: 13 residues. The germline V and J ends were trimmed by 0 bases and 5 bases, with 5 bases remaining between them. The germline CDR1 and CDR2 sequences are SGHTA and FQGTGA. This clonotype turned up a few times. The antigen is not known. The TCRbeta library was prepared with unique molecular identifiers. One entry per CDR3 protein results from TCRdb running MiXCR on the PCR reads. Of 500,000 to 600,000 distinct CDR3 sequences in the sample, roughly a quarter are singletons; the top ten hold about a third. Whole-study results and caveats: As was reported, about two months after transplant, alpha-beta T cells came from several hundred expanded graft clones. T-cell counts and diversity at one year following transplant were attributed mainly to newly produced T cells. For some patients, TCRbeta diversity was high at day 60 because of recipient T cells and thymic progenitors that survived.

Sequences were derived from PBMCs, sampled before TCRalphabeta/CD19-depleted stem cell transplant. The J gene is TRBJ2-1, the V gene TRBV7-3; D unresolved. This TCR was sampled from a boy in the first two years of life with Wiskott-Aldrich syndrome, due to receive a stem cell transplant. The CDR3 DNA reads as TGTGCCAGCAGCTTAACGTGGGACAATGAGCAGTTCTTC. Protein sequence: CASSLTWDNEQFF.